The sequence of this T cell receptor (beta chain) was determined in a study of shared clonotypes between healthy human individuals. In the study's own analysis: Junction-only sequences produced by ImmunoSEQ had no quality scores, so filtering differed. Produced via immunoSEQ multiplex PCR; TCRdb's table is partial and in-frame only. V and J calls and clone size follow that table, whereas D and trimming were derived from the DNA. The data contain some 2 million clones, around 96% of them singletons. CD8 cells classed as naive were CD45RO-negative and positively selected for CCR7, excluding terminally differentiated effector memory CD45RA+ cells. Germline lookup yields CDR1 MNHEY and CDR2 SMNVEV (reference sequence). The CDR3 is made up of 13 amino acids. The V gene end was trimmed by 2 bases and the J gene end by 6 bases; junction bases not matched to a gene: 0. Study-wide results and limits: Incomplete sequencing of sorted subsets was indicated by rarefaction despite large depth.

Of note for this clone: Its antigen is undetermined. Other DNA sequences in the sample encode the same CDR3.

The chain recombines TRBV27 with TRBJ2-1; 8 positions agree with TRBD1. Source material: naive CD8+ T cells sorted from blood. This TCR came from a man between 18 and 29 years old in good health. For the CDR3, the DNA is TGTGCCAGCAGTTTAGACAGGGGCAATGAGCAGTTCTTC. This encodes CASSLDRGNEQFF.